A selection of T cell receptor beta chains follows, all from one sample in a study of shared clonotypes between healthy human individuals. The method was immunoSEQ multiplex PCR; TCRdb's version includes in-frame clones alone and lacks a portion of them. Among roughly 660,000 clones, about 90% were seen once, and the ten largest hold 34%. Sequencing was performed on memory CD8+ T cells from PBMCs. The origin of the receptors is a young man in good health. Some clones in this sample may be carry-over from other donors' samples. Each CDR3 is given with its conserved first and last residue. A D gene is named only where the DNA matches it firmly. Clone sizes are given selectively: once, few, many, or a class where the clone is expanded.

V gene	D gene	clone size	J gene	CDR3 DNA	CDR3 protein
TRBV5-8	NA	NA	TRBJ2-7	TGTGCCAGCAGCTTGGGTGGACGCCATTCCTACGAGCAGTACTTC	CASSLGGRHSYEQYF
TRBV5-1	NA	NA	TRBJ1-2	TGCGCCAGCACCCTTGGGGATGACAGAACCTATGGCTACACCTTC	CASTLGDDRTYGYTF
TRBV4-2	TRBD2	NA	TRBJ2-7	TGTGCCAGCAGCCAAGAGGTGCTAGCGGGGTACGAGCAGTACTTC	CASSQEVLAGYEQYF
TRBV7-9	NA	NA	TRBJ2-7	TGTGCCAGCAGCTTCTTTGGTGACGGTCCCGGGGGCGAGCAGTACTTC	CASSFFGDGPGGEQYF
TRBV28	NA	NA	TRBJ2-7	TGTGCCAGCAGTTCATCGAAGTACGAGCAGTACTTC	CASSSSKYEQYF
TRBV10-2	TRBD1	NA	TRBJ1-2	TGCGCCAGCACCGAAAATCGACAGGGGGGTGACTATGGCTACACCTTC	CASTENRQGGDYGYTF
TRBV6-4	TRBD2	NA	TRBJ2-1	TGTGCCAGCAGTGACCGTGCTAGCGGGTACAATGAGCAGTTCTTC	CASSDRASGYNEQFF
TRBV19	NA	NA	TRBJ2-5	TGTGCCAGTAGTATGTGGTTTACGGAGACCCAGTACTTC	CASSMWFTETQYF
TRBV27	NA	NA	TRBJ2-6	TGTGCCAGCAGGGACGGCAGCTCTGGGGCCAACGTCCTGACTTTC	CASRDGSSGANVLTF
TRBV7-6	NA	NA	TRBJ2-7	TGTGCCAGCAGCCAACGCACCGGCCCGGATCGCGAGCAGTACTTC	CASSQRTGPDREQYF
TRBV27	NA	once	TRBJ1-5	TGTGCCAGCAGTTTTCGGGCTGGGAATCAGCCCCAGCATTTT	CASSFRAGNQPQHF
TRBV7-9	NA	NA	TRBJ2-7	TGTGCCAGCAGCTCCGACCTGCTCGAGCAGTACTTC	CASSSDLLEQYF
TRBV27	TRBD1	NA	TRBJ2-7	TGTGCCAGCAGTTTCGGTACAGGGGGGTCCTACGAGCAGTACTTC	CASSFGTGGSYEQYF
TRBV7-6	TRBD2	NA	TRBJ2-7	TGTGCCAGCAGCTTGGGCGGGAGCGGTTACGAGCAGTACTTC	CASSLGGSGYEQYF
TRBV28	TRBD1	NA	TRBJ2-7	TGTGCCAGTGGGGACAGGGGGCTCCACGAGCAGTACTTC	CASGDRGLHEQYF
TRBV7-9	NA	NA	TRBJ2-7	TGTGCCAGCCAAGGTGGGGGGGCAGGTCAGGAGCAGTACTTC	CASQGGGAGQEQYF